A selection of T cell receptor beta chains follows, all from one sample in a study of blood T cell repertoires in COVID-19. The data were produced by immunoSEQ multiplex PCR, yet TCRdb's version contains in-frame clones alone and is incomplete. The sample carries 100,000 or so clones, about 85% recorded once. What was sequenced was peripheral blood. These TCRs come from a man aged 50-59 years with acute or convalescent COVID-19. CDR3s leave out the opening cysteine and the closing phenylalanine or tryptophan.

CDR3aa: ASSGTFIQGPAF
v_gene: TRBV19

CDR3aa: ASSLASQGYEQF
v_gene: TRBV5-1

CDR3aa: AWSLNRGRNSPLH
v_gene: TRBV30

CDR3aa: ASIGSGSQGYEQY
v_gene: TRBV28

CDR3aa: ASRPPGTDTQY
v_gene: TRBV6-5

CDR3aa: ASRTSDEQF
v_gene: TRBV6-5

CDR3aa: ASRRREASGANVLT
v_gene: TRBV19

CDR3aa: ASSWATGQGGLYEQY
v_gene: TRBV5-1

CDR3aa: SASELAGGSQETQY
v_gene: TRBV20-1

CDR3aa: AWRGRDSVNQPQH
v_gene: TRBV30

CDR3aa: ASSSQGAGEKLF
v_gene: TRBV18

CDR3aa: ASSISPPREQF
v_gene: TRBV19

CDR3aa: ASSLGAYAEAF
v_gene: TRBV7-9

CDR3aa: ASSASLSEKQY
v_gene: TRBV9

CDR3aa: ASSFQTGQAKKLF
v_gene: TRBV5-4

CDR3aa: VSQATHSSTDTQY
v_gene: TRBV19

CDR3aa: ASSVEGGSNEKLF
v_gene: TRBV9

CDR3aa: ASRDSGGAGTQY
v_gene: TRBV27

CDR3aa: ASSEWTGVPGYT
v_gene: TRBV6-1

CDR3aa: ASSNFRDSGTDTQY
v_gene: TRBV21-1

CDR3aa: ASSKGGGELPANEQF
v_gene: TRBV11-2

CDR3aa: ASSQDPDRVSEKLF
v_gene: TRBV4-1

CDR3aa: ASSGGTGRSGANVLT
v_gene: TRBV27

CDR3aa: ASSLQGGTGNTIY
v_gene: TRBV7-3

CDR3aa: ASSPTPNSNEQF
v_gene: TRBV11-3

CDR3aa: ASSRALGAQQPQH
v_gene: TRBV6-5

CDR3aa: ASSPGGLAAYNEQF
v_gene: TRBV9